These T cell receptor beta chains were read from a single sample in a study of blood T cell repertoires in COVID-19. Profiling relied on immunoSEQ multiplex PCR, and the TCRdb table lists in-frame clones only, not all of them. The sample records hundreds of thousands of clones, about nine tenths being singletons. The sequencing sample was made of peripheral blood. The receptors shown here come from a man aged 60 to 69 who had recovered from COVID-19. CDR3s include the opening cysteine and the closing phenylalanine or tryptophan. The D gene is left open where the match is weak. Only some rows state a clone size, as once, few, many or a class for expanded clones.

>TRBD2|TRBJ2-1|TRBV18|once
TGTGCCAGCTCACCACCGTCCGGCGGGGGCTCCTACAATGAGCAGTTCTTC
CASSPPSGGGSYNEQFF
>TRBD1|TRBJ2-7|TRBV2|-
TGTGCCAGCAGTTCGACAGGGGTCAACGAGCAGTACTTC
CASSSTGVNEQYF
>TRBD1|TRBJ2-2|TRBV3-1/TRBV3-2|-
TGTGCCAGCAGCCGGACGGGAACAGGGGGATACACCGGGGAGCTGTTTTTT
CASSRTGTGGYTGELFF
>-|TRBJ1-5|TRBV6-2/TRBV6-3|once
TGTGCCAGCAGTTACAGGGGAAGCAATCAGCCCCAGCATTTT
CASSYRGSNQPQHF
>-|TRBJ1-5|TRBV6-5|-
TGTGCCAGCAGAGGTACAGGGTATCGGGCCCAGCATTTT
CASRGTGYRAQHF
>TRBD1|TRBJ2-1|TRBV4-2|-
TGTGCCAGCAGCCAAGATAAGGGACAGGGAAACAATGAGCAGTTCTTC
CASSQDKGQGNNEQFF
>TRBD1|TRBJ2-1|TRBV5-1|-
TGCGCCAGCAGCCCGGGACAGGACTCCTACAATGAGCAGTTCTTC
CASSPGQDSYNEQFF
>-|TRBJ1-6|TRBV27|-
TGTGCCAGCAGTTTAGGCACAGTAACCAATTCACCCCTCCACTTT
CASSLGTVTNSPLHF
>-|TRBJ1-3|TRBV4-1|-
TGCGCCAGCAGCGCGCCGGGGAGGTCTGGAAACACCATATATTTT
CASSAPGRSGNTIYF
>TRBD1|TRBJ1-6|TRBV7-2|-
TGTGCCAGCAGCCTGGGGACAGCGAATAATTCACCCCTCCACTTT
CASSLGTANNSPLHF
>TRBD1|TRBJ2-1|TRBV3-1/TRBV3-2|few
TGTGCCAGCAGCCAAGATCCAGGGGGCAGAAATGAGCAGTTCTTC
CASSQDPGGRNEQFF
>-|TRBJ2-1|TRBV6-5|once
TGTGCCAGCAGTTTCTCCGGGACTGGACTGGCTAGGGAGCAGTTCTTC
CASSFSGTGLAREQFF
>TRBD2|TRBJ2-2|TRBV28|-
TGTGCCAGCAGTTTCTCCGGACTAGCGGACACCGGGGAGCTGTTTTTT
CASSFSGLADTGELFF
>-|TRBJ2-6|TRBV9|-
TGTGCCAGCAGCGCCCTACAGGGAGGGGCCAACGTCCTGACTTTC
CASSALQGGANVLTF
>-|TRBJ1-5|TRBV5-8|-
TGTGCCAGCAGCTTGGGTAGGGGACTCGGAAGCAATCAGCCCCAGCATTTT
CASSLGRGLGSNQPQHF
>TRBD1|TRBJ2-7|TRBV6-5|few
TGTGCCAGCAGTTATAAGGGACAGGGGGGCACGAATCAGTACTTC
CASSYKGQGGTNQYF
>-|TRBJ2-3|TRBV3-1/TRBV3-2|-
TGTGCCAGCAGCCTAGGGGGACGGGCCCTGCCTAGCACAGATACGCAGTATTTT
CASSLGGRALPSTDTQYF
>-|TRBJ1-3|TRBV11-2|-
TGTGCCAGCAGCTTAACAGATCGGAACCCAAACGATGGAAACACCATATATTTT
CASSLTDRNPNDGNTIYF
>TRBD1|TRBJ1-1|TRBV2|-
TGTGCCAGCCCGGGACAGGGTGAAGCTTTCTTT
CASPGQGEAFF
>-|TRBJ2-3|TRBV3-1/TRBV3-2|-
TGTGCCAGCAGCCATGCGGAGGGTACGCAGTATTTT
CASSHAEGTQYF
>-|TRBJ2-1|TRBV12-5|-
TGTGCTAGTGGTTTGGTATACGCGATCGATGAGCAGTTCTTC
CASGLVYAIDEQFF
>-|TRBJ2-5|TRBV11-2|-
TGTGCCAGCAGCTTAGGACAGGCAGGGCAAGAGACCCAGTACTTC
CASSLGQAGQETQYF
>TRBD1|TRBJ2-2|TRBV5-1|-
TGCGCCAGCAGCTTGTCAGGGCAGGGGGCCACCGGGGAGCTGTTTTTT
CASSLSGQGATGELFF
>-|TRBJ1-3|TRBV30|few
TGTGCCTGGAGCAAAACGAGGAGTATCTCTGGAAACACCATATATTTT
CAWSKTRSISGNTIYF
>TRBD2|TRBJ2-2|TRBV5-1|-
TGCGCCAGCAGCGCACTAGCGGGAGGCGCCGGGGAGCTGTTTTTT
CASSALAGGAGELFF